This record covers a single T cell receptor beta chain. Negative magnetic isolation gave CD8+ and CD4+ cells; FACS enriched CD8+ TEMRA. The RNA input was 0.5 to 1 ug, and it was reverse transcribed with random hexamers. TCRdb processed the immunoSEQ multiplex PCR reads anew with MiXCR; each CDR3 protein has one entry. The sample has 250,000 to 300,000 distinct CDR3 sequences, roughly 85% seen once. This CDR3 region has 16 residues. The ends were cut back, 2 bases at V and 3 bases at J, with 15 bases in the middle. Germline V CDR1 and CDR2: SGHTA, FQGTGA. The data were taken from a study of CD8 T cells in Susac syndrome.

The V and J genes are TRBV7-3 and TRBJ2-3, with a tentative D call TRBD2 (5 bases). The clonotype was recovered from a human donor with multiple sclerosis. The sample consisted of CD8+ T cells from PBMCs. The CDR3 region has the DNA TGTGCCAGCAGCTTAGGAGGTCACCGAGGGACAGATACGCAGTATTTT. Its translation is CASSLGGHRGTDTQYF. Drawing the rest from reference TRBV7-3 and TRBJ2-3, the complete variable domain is GAGVSQTPSNKVTEKGKYVELRCDPISGHTALYWYRQSLGQGPEFLIYFQGTGAADDSGLPNDRFFAVRPEGSVSTLKIQRTERGDSAVYLCASSLGGHRGTDTQYFGPGTRLTVL.